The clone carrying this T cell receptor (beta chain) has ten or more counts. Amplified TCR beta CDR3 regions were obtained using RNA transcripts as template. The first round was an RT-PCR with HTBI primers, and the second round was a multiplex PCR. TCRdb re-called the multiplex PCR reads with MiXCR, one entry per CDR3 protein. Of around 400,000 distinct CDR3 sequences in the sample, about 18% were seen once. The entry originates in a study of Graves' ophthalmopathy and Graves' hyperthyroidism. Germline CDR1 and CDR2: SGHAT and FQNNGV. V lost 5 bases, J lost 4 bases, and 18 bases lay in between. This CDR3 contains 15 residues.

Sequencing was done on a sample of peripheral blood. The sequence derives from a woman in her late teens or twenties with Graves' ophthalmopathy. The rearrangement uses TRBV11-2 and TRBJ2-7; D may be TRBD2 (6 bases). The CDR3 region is CASSLVGGNNYEQYF. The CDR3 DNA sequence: TGTGCCAGCAGCCTGGTTGGAGGGAATAATTACGAGCAGTACTTC.